One sample yielded the 30 T cell receptor beta chains listed below, sequenced in a study of response to subunit inactivated influenza vaccine. TCRdb fed the RT-PCR reads into MiXCR, producing one record per CDR3 protein. Counted here are around 850,000 distinct CDR3 sequences, about 18% occurring once; the ten biggest clones make up about 11%. This specimen consisted of PBMCs from blood, obtained around 5 days after vaccination. These receptors were obtained from a man aged 45 to 65 who received an inactivated influenza vaccine.

This clonotype was recorded many times. CDR3 amino acids: CASSWTSRGYEQYF. The CDR3, as DNA: TGTGCCAGCAGTTGGACGTCTAGGGGATACGAGCAGTACTTC. The V and J genes are TRBV6-2 or TRBV6-3 and TRBJ2-7, with D possibly matching TRBD1 (5 bases). Germline assignment: CDR1 MNHEY and CDR2 SVGEGT. Trimming stripped 4 bases from V and 4 bases from J, with 14 bases between. The CDR3 is 14 residues long.

This chain joins TRBV20-1 and TRBJ2-7; 9 bases fit TRBD2. The germline gives CDR1 DFQATT, CDR2 SNEGSKA (reference sequence). This CDR3 region has 15 residues. The trim removed 3 bases at V and 1 base at J, leaving 7 bases unmatched. The CDR3 loop is CSARGSGGLSYEQYF. For the CDR3, the DNA is TGCAGTGCTAGGGGGAGCGGGGGGCTTTCCTACGAGCAGTACTTC.

There are many counts of this clonotype. J is TRBJ2-3 and V is TRBV12-3 or TRBV12-4; 8 bases map to TRBD2. Unmatched junction bases numbered 2, after V lost 3 bases and J lost 0 bases. The CDR3 totals 15 residues. The CDR3 loop is CASSFLAGSTDTQYF. CDR3 DNA sequence: TGTGCCAGCAGTTTTCTAGCGGGTAGCACAGATACGCAGTATTTT.

This clonotype was counted between two and nine times. The chain couples TRBV10-2 to TRBJ2-3; D is possibly TRBD1 (6 bases). V lost 6 bases and J lost 2, with 15 bases in between. The CDR3 consists of 15 residues. Germline assignment: CDR1 WSHSY and CDR2 SAAADI. CDR3 in DNA: TGCGCCAGCAGCTTCACCGGGACAAACACAGATACGCAGTATTTT. Translation: CASSFTGTNTDTQYF.

This clonotype was observed at least ten times. This sequence joins TRBV7-9 and TRBJ2-3; D is unresolved. V was pared by 7 bases and J by 6 bases, with 5 bases between. The CDR3 consists of 10 residues. Germline V lookup: CDR1 SEHNR, CDR2 FQNEAQ (reference sequence). In DNA, the CDR3 is TGTGCCAGCAAAGGTGATACGCAGTATTTT. Protein: CASKGDTQYF.

A few counts support this clonotype. The rearrangement joins TRBV20-1 to TRBJ2-1, with TRBD2 identical over 10 bases. Looked up from germline, CDR1 is DFQATT and CDR2 is SNEGSKA (reference sequence). CDR3 length: 17 residues. The trim removed 0 bases at V and 8 bases at J, leaving 13 bases unmatched. CDR3 sequence (DNA): TGCAGTGCTAGAGATTCGAAGACTAGCGGGTGGCTCGATGAGCAGTTCTTC. Encoded protein: CSARDSKTSGWLDEQFF.

This clonotype has just a few counts. This rearrangement joins TRBV12-3 or TRBV12-4 to TRBJ1-2, with a weak D call TRBD1 (5 bases). Trimming shortened V by 4 bases and J by 3 bases, and 12 bases separated the two germline ends. This CDR3 is built from 14 residues. CDR3: CASSSGTLDYGYTF. Written as DNA, the CDR3 is TGTGCCAGCAGTTCAGGGACTTTGGACTATGGCTACACCTTC.

This clonotype was seen more than once but under ten times. The chain has TRBV7-6 and TRBJ1-3, with D perhaps TRBD1 (5 bases). Germline lookup yields CDR1 SGHVS and CDR2 FNYEAQ. There are 16 residues in the CDR3. V lost 2 bases to trimming and J lost 2 bases, with 13 bases between them. In nucleotides, the CDR3 is TGTGCCAGCAGCTTAAATATTAGGGGCCCTGGAAACACCATATATTTT. It is translated as CASSLNIRGPGNTIYF. Looking up the rest from reference TRBV7-6 and TRBJ1-3 gives the full variable domain: GAGVSQSPRYKVTKRGQDVALRCDPISGHVSLYWYRQALGQGPEFLTYFNYEAQQDKSGLPNDRFSAERPEGSISTLTIQRTEQRDSAMYRCASSLNIRGPGNTIYFGEGSWLTVV.

As DNA, the CDR3 is TGTGCCAGCAGCCCCCGCGGGGTGAGCTCCTACAATGAGCAGTTCTTC. It translates to CASSPRGVSSYNEQFF. The rearrangement joins TRBV7-9 to TRBJ2-1, with a possible D match to TRBD2 (6 bases). Germline lookup yields CDR1 SEHNR and CDR2 FQNEAQ (reference sequence). Trimming removed 5 bases from V and 0 bases from J, with 14 bases in between. The CDR3 has 16 residues. The full variable domain, its missing parts supplied by reference TRBV7-9 and TRBJ2-1, is DTGVSQNPRHKITKRGQNVTFRCDPISEHNRLYWYRQTLGQGPEFLTYFQNEAQLEKSRLLSDRFSAERPKGSFSTLEIQRTEQGDSAMYLCASSPRGVSSYNEQFFGPGTRLTVL.

In this sample, this clonotype turned up once. The V call is TRBV7-2, the J call TRBJ2-1; D not resolved. Per germline, CDR1 SGHTA and CDR2 FQGNSA. Trimming left V 4 bases short and J 10 bases short, with 11 bases between. This CDR3 has 12 residues. The CDR3 protein is CASSWQTREQFF. In DNA, the CDR3 is TGTGCCAGCAGCTGGCAGACCCGAGAGCAGTTCTTC.

This clonotype was detected a few times. The chain links TRBV4-2 to TRBJ2-5, with TRBD1 as a possible D gene (6 bases). The CDR3 has 18 residues. The germline CDR1 and CDR2 sequences are LGHNA and YNFKEQ. V was cut by 0 bases and J by 5 bases, with 22 bases left in between. The CDR3 reads CASSQESGVLRVGETQYF. The CDR3 bases are TGTGCCAGCAGCCAAGAGTCAGGGGTCTTAAGGGTGGGGGAGACCCAGTACTTC.

This chain connects TRBV5-5 to TRBJ1-6; weak D call: TRBD1 (6 bases). The CDR3 covers 14 residues. Germline V gene sequence: CDR1 SGHKS, CDR2 YYEKEE (reference sequence). V lost 5 bases, J lost 7 bases, and 13 bases lay in between. This CDR3 is CASRAGQSNSPLHF. The CDR3, as DNA: TGTGCCAGCAGGGCCGGACAGTCCAATTCACCCCTCCACTTT.

Concerning this clonotype itself: The junction and the germline gene differ at one end; a read error may be behind it. The chain carries TRBV20-1 and TRBJ2-7; 9 positions match TRBD2. Looked up from germline, CDR1 is DFQATT and CDR2 is SNEGSKA (reference sequence). This CDR3 spans 16 amino acids. The DNA for the CDR3 is TGCAGTGCTCGAGAAAGCGGGAGGCCTTCCTCCTACGAGCAGTACTTC. Translation gives CSARESGRPSSYEQYF.

This clonotype has just a few counts. The V gene is TRBV5-1, the J gene TRBJ1-1; D unresolved. Germline V lookup: CDR1 SGHRS, CDR2 YFSETQ. V lost 4 bases to trimming and J lost 1 base, with 14 bases between them. This CDR3 region has 15 residues. The CDR3 protein is CASSLRSGKNTEAFF. CDR3 in DNA: TGCGCCAGCAGCCTCCGATCCGGGAAGAACACTGAAGCTTTCTTT. Filled out from reference TRBV5-1 and TRBJ1-1, the complete variable domain reads KAGVTQTPRYLIKTRGQQVTLSCSPISGHRSVSWYQQTPGQGLQFLFEYFSETQRNKGNFPGRFSGRQFSNSRSEMNVSTLELGDSALYLCASSLRSGKNTEAFFGQGTRLTVV.

This clonotype was seen more than once but under ten times. The chain couples TRBV6-2 or TRBV6-3 to TRBJ2-7; 13 bases align to TRBD2. Germline lookup yields CDR1 MNHEY and CDR2 SVGEGT. CDR3 length equals 15 residues. J gave up 9 bases and V 5 bases, and 10 bases lay outside the gene matches. The CDR3 sequence: CASSDGTSGIIWQYF. The CDR3 DNA is TGTGCCAGCAGTGACGGGACTAGCGGGATCATTTGGCAGTACTTC.

This clonotype was detected a few times. V gene TRBV20-1 combines with J gene TRBJ2-3; no definite D call. Germline lookup yields CDR1 DFQATT and CDR2 SNEGSKA (reference sequence). The CDR3 is 14 residues long. Trimming cost V 6 bases and J 1 base, with 14 bases left between them. DNA of the CDR3: TGCAGTGCGTGGAGCCCAGGAGGCACAGATACGCAGTATTTT. This gives the protein CSAWSPGGTDTQYF.

The chain combines TRBV6-2 or TRBV6-3 with TRBJ2-5; 10 bases match TRBD2. The CDR3 length is 22 residues. The V gene end was trimmed by 0 bases and the J gene end by 5 bases; junction bases not matched to a gene: 24. CDR1 is MNHEY and CDR2 is SVGEGT in the germline V gene. The CDR3 sequence: CASSYSKSRRLAGAKGRETQYF. CDR3 in DNA: TGTGCCAGCAGTTACTCGAAATCGCGACGGCTAGCGGGGGCCAAAGGGCGCGAGACCCAGTACTTC.

This clonotype was detected a few times. The CDR3 DNA is TGTGCCAGCAGTTTAGTAGCTAGCGGGGGGGCAGATACGCAGTATTTT. Protein product: CASSLVASGGADTQYF. The chain uses TRBV12-3 or TRBV12-4 and TRBJ2-3, with TRBD2 identical over 12 bases. The V gene end was trimmed by 1 base and the J gene end by 4 bases; junction bases not matched to a gene: 3. The CDR3 contains 16 residues.

The chain recombines TRBV7-6 with TRBJ2-3; 8 bases line up with TRBD2. The V segment lost 5 bases and the J segment 6 bases; nucleotides outside the gene matches: 7. CDR3 length equals 14 residues. Germline values: CDR1 SGHVS, CDR2 FNYEAQ. The CDR3 nucleotides are TGTGCCAGCAGCGGATGGAGGACTAGCGATACGCAGTATTTT. It encodes CASSGWRTSDTQYF.

This clonotype was detected a few times. This chain uses TRBV5-4 with TRBJ1-2; D ambiguous. This CDR3 spans 14 amino acids. Germline V gives CDR1 SGHNT, CDR2 YYREEE (reference sequence). Trimming took 5 bases from V and 2 from J, leaving 13 bases between them. The CDR3 loop is CASRQTGSNYGYTF. DNA of the CDR3: TGTGCCAGCAGGCAAACCGGGAGCAACTATGGCTACACCTTC.

Only a few counts were recorded for this clonotype. The chain uses TRBV11-2 and TRBJ1-2; no definite D call. The ends were cut back, 6 bases at V and 5 bases at J, with 7 bases in the middle. The CDR3 is 11 residues long. The V gene's germline CDR1 is SGHAT and CDR2 FQNNGV. For the CDR3, the DNA is TGTGCCAGCAGACCAACGTATGGCTACACCTTC. Encoded protein: CASRPTYGYTF.

This clonotype was seen more than once but under ten times. The chain links TRBV24-1 to TRBJ2-1, with D possibly matching TRBD1 (6 bases). Per the germline V gene, CDR1 is KGHDR and CDR2 is SFDVKD. There are 16 residues in the CDR3. V was cut by 3 bases and J by 0 bases, with 11 bases left in between. CDR3: CATSDPGQSSYNEQFF. CDR3 DNA: TGTGCCACCAGTGATCCCGGACAGAGCTCCTACAATGAGCAGTTCTTC.

This clonotype was counted between two and nine times. Here the CDR3 DNA reads TGTGCCAGCAGTCCCGACCTGTATAGCAATCAGCCCCAGCATTTT. It translates to CASSPDLYSNQPQHF. The chain links TRBV12-3 or TRBV12-4 to TRBJ1-5; D gene uncertain. This CDR3 region has 15 residues. V lost 5 bases to trimming and J lost 0 bases, with 11 bases between them.

The rearrangement uses TRBV20-1 and TRBJ2-7; 13 bases line up with TRBD2. CDR1 is DFQATT and CDR2 is SNEGSKA in the germline V gene (reference sequence). The CDR3 is made up of 16 amino acids. Trimming cost V 1 base and J 1 base; bases outside gene matches: 4. CDR3 bases: TGCAGTGCTAGAGGGACTAGCGGGAGAGGGTCCTACGAGCAGTACTTC. This codes for CSARGTSGRGSYEQYF.

The rearrangement joins TRBV27 to TRBJ2-3, with unresolved D. The V end lost 3 bases, the J end lost 1 base, and 8 bases lay between the germline ends. CDR3 length equals 14 residues. Germline V gene data show CDR1 as MNHEY and CDR2 as SMNVEV (reference sequence). In DNA, the CDR3 is TGTGCCAGCAGTTTCCTGGACGGCACAGATACGCAGTATTTT. Protein: CASSFLDGTDTQYF.

This chain uses TRBV7-3 with TRBJ2-2; TRBD2 agrees at 14 bases. The CDR3 is 17 residues long. Trimming at V came to 5 bases and at J to 7 bases, leaving 9 bases not matched to a gene. Per the germline V gene, CDR1 is SGHTA and CDR2 is FQGTGA. The CDR3 bases are TGTGCCAGCAGCAGACTTGGGACTAGCGGGAGCGGCGGGGAGCTGTTTTTT. Protein: CASSRLGTSGSGGELFF.

This chain joins TRBV7-8 and TRBJ2-3; TRBD2 agrees at 7 bases. This CDR3 spans 17 amino acids. The germline CDR1 and CDR2 sequences are SGHVS and FQNEAQ. After removal of 1 base from V and 4 bases from J, the junction contained 11 bases not matched to a gene. The CDR3 loop is CASSLGLLAELSDTQYF. CDR3 DNA sequence: TGTGCCAGCAGCTTAGGATTGCTAGCGGAGTTATCAGATACGCAGTATTTT.

The rearrangement links TRBV7-6 to TRBJ2-1; 9 nucleotides line up with TRBD1. CDR1 and CDR2 (germline): SGHVS, FNYEAQ. J was trimmed by 2 bases and V by 0 bases; bases with no gene match: 8. The CDR3 has 18 residues. CDR3 loop: CASSLAPGQGVTYNEQFF. Here the CDR3 DNA reads TGTGCCAGCAGCTTAGCACCGGGACAGGGAGTCACCTACAATGAGCAGTTCTTC.

This clonotype was found a few times. The V gene is TRBV3-1, the J gene TRBJ2-1, with 12 bases fitting TRBD2. The CDR3 consists of 14 residues. V dropped 7 bases and J dropped 7; count of bases not matched to a gene: 5. CDR1 and CDR2 (germline): LGHDT, YNNKEL (reference sequence). The CDR3 sequence is CASTGLAGRNEQFF. The CDR3 DNA sequence: TGTGCCAGCACCGGACTAGCGGGGCGGAATGAGCAGTTCTTC.

The chain has TRBV5-5 and TRBJ2-2; 8 bases map to TRBD1. Germline-derived CDR1 and CDR2 are SGHKS and YYEKEE (reference sequence). CDR3 length equals 14 residues. The junction had 8 bases not matched to a gene; V was cut back by 8 bases and J by 5 bases. The CDR3 bases are TGTGCCAGTGAAACGGACAGGGTGACCGGGGAGCTGTTTTTT. This encodes CASETDRVTGELFF.